This T cell receptor beta chain was identified during a study of blood T cell repertoires in COVID-19. Study background: Specimens from acute and convalescent COVID-19 originated in the United States, Italy and Spain. In each case, the material was cDNA or gDNA derived from T cells, B-cell-depleted T cells, or PBMCs.

Germline V gives CDR1 SNHLY, CDR2 FYNNEI. The CDR3 consists of 9 residues. With V trimmed by 10 bases and J by 11 bases, 4 bases remained unmatched. Original methodology: Researchers report that nucleated cell counts were estimated from reference gene primer amplification. Generated by immunoSEQ multiplex PCR, the TCRdb table keeps only in-frame clones and is missing some. V and J calls and clone size are those listed in that table; D and trimming were worked out from the DNA. Of about 14,000 clones in the sample, 84% were seen once. The sequenced sample was peripheral blood. This TCR was recovered from a man aged 50-60 years with active COVID-19. The chain recombines TRBV2 with TRBJ1-1; 7 nucleotides agree with TRBD1. In DNA form, the CDR3 reads TGTGCCACCGACAGGGAGGCTTTCTTT. Protein product: CATDREAFF.